This is a list of T cell receptor beta chains from one sample in a study of PD-L1 blockade in urothelial cancer. Assay used: immunoSEQ multiplex PCR; TCRdb lists only in-frame clones, some missing. Counted here are tens of thousands of clones, about 83% occurring once; the ten biggest clones make up approximately 14%. Sample: PBMCs, taken around atezolizumab (anti-PD-L1) treatment. Receptors were obtained from a man aged 55 to 70 with urothelial cancer. The CDR3 runs from the conserved cysteine through the conserved F or W. The D gene is left open where the match is weak. Size is omitted from some rows. Given values are once, few, many or a class for expanded clones.

v_gene: TRBV30
d_gene: NA
j_gene: TRBJ1-4
abundance: NA
CDR3nt: TGTGCCTGGAGTCGGCGGCGCATTAATGAAAAACTGTTTTTT
CDR3aa: CAWSRRRINEKLFF

v_gene: TRBV19
d_gene: NA
j_gene: TRBJ2-3
abundance: NA
CDR3nt: TGTGCCACACGTCCCTCTGCGGGGAGCACAGATACGCAGTATTTT
CDR3aa: CATRPSAGSTDTQYF

v_gene: TRBV4-3
d_gene: TRBD2
j_gene: TRBJ2-2
abundance: NA
CDR3nt: TGCGCCAGCAGCACCGGGGCCGGACTAGCGGGAGCAGGAACCGGGGAGCTGTTTTTT
CDR3aa: CASSTGAGLAGAGTGELFF

v_gene: TRBV5-1
d_gene: TRBD2
j_gene: TRBJ2-5
abundance: NA
CDR3nt: TGCGCCAGCAGCACGGGACTAGCGGGAGTTGTGGAGACCCAGTACTTC
CDR3aa: CASSTGLAGVVETQYF

v_gene: TRBV10-3
d_gene: NA
j_gene: TRBJ2-2
abundance: few
CDR3nt: TGTGCCATCAATAGGAGGAGAGGGACAAACACTGTACCTGGGGAGCTGTTTTTT
CDR3aa: CAINRRRGTNTVPGELFF

v_gene: TRBV6-1
d_gene: NA
j_gene: TRBJ2-1
abundance: NA
CDR3nt: TGTGCCAGCAGGACTAGTGCCCCGTCTGCTGAGCAGTTCTTC
CDR3aa: CASRTSAPSAEQFF

v_gene: TRBV5-1
d_gene: NA
j_gene: TRBJ2-6
abundance: NA
CDR3nt: TGCGCCAGCAGTAACAGGTTCTCTGGGGCCAACGTCCTGACTTTC
CDR3aa: CASSNRFSGANVLTF

v_gene: TRBV6-1
d_gene: TRBD2
j_gene: TRBJ2-7
abundance: NA
CDR3nt: TGTGCCAGCAGCCTACTAGCGGGATACGAGCAGTACTTC
CDR3aa: CASSLLAGYEQYF

v_gene: TRBV5-1
d_gene: TRBD1
j_gene: TRBJ2-7
abundance: once
CDR3nt: TGCGCCAGCAGCCTGACAGGGTCCAACTACGAGCAGTACTTC
CDR3aa: CASSLTGSNYEQYF

v_gene: TRBV29-1
d_gene: NA
j_gene: TRBJ1-3
abundance: NA
CDR3nt: TGCAGCGCCGTGGAGGGTAGGACCATATATTTT
CDR3aa: CSAVEGRTIYF

v_gene: TRBV7-8
d_gene: NA
j_gene: TRBJ1-4
abundance: NA
CDR3nt: TGTGCCAGCAGCTTAGGAGAAGTCTTATATCGGTTCACTAATGAAAAACTGTTTTTT
CDR3aa: CASSLGEVLYRFTNEKLFF

v_gene: TRBV7-8
d_gene: NA
j_gene: TRBJ2-7
abundance: NA
CDR3nt: TGTGCCAGCAGCATAGCTGGAGGAGGCGGCTCCTACGAGCAGTACTTC
CDR3aa: CASSIAGGGGSYEQYF

v_gene: TRBV11-2
d_gene: NA
j_gene: TRBJ2-7
abundance: NA
CDR3nt: TGTGCCAGCAGCTTCCGGTTTTACGAGCAGTACTTC
CDR3aa: CASSFRFYEQYF

v_gene: TRBV30
d_gene: TRBD2
j_gene: TRBJ2-7
abundance: few
CDR3nt: TGTGCCTCTTCTTTGGGGGGGTCCTACGAGCAGTACTTC
CDR3aa: CASSLGGSYEQYF

v_gene: TRBV18
d_gene: TRBD1
j_gene: TRBJ2-7
abundance: NA
CDR3nt: TGTGCCAGCTCACCAAACGGACAGGGGTACGAGCAGTACTTC
CDR3aa: CASSPNGQGYEQYF

v_gene: TRBV28
d_gene: NA
j_gene: TRBJ1-1
abundance: once
CDR3nt: TGTGCCAGCAGTTTATATGGCTACCGGGGGAACACTGAAGCTTTCTTT
CDR3aa: CASSLYGYRGNTEAFF

v_gene: TRBV2
d_gene: TRBD2
j_gene: TRBJ2-1
abundance: NA
CDR3nt: TGTGCCAGCAGCCCACACCTTAGCGGGAGGGCCTGGAATGAGCAGTTCTTC
CDR3aa: CASSPHLSGRAWNEQFF

v_gene: TRBV7-2
d_gene: NA
j_gene: TRBJ1-2
abundance: NA
CDR3nt: TGTGCCAGCAGCTCCCCGACAGTTCCGAGTCGTGGCTACACCTTC
CDR3aa: CASSSPTVPSRGYTF

v_gene: TRBV7-6
d_gene: NA
j_gene: TRBJ1-6
abundance: NA
CDR3nt: TGTGCCAGCAGCCCTCAAGCAGGGGCCAATTCACCCCTCCACTTT
CDR3aa: CASSPQAGANSPLHF

v_gene: TRBV2
d_gene: TRBD2
j_gene: TRBJ2-3
abundance: few
CDR3nt: TGTGCCAGCATTCCCCTAGCGGGGGGAGCGGATACGCAGTATTTT
CDR3aa: CASIPLAGGADTQYF

v_gene: TRBV27
d_gene: TRBD1
j_gene: TRBJ2-3
abundance: NA
CDR3nt: TGTGCCAGCAGTTTCGGACAGGGGGTGAGGACAGATACGCAGTATTTT
CDR3aa: CASSFGQGVRTDTQYF

v_gene: TRBV5-4
d_gene: NA
j_gene: TRBJ1-1
abundance: NA
CDR3nt: TGTGCCAGCAGCCTACCAGGACTGAGCGAAGCTTTCTTT
CDR3aa: CASSLPGLSEAFF

v_gene: TRBV4-1
d_gene: TRBD1
j_gene: TRBJ2-2
abundance: NA
CDR3nt: TGCGCCAGCAGCCAAGAAACAGAGGGACAGGAGGCCGGGGAGCTGTTTTTT
CDR3aa: CASSQETEGQEAGELFF

v_gene: TRBV9
d_gene: TRBD2
j_gene: TRBJ2-1
abundance: NA
CDR3nt: TGTGCCAGCAGCGCCCGGACTAGTTTTGAGCAGTTCTTC
CDR3aa: CASSARTSFEQFF

v_gene: TRBV6-4
d_gene: NA
j_gene: TRBJ2-4
abundance: once
CDR3nt: TGTGCCAGAATCCCCACTCGGGTGCTGCCCAAAAACATTCAGTACTTC
CDR3aa: CARIPTRVLPKNIQYF

v_gene: TRBV7-3
d_gene: TRBD2
j_gene: TRBJ2-1
abundance: NA
CDR3nt: TGTGCCAGCAGCTTAACGGTGGCGCGGGAGAGTGAGCAGTTCTTC
CDR3aa: CASSLTVARESEQFF

v_gene: TRBV25-1
d_gene: NA
j_gene: TRBJ1-2
abundance: NA
CDR3nt: TGTGCCAGCAGTGTCGGAGGCTCGAACCTGAACTATGGCTACACCTTC
CDR3aa: CASSVGGSNLNYGYTF

v_gene: TRBV4-3
d_gene: TRBD1
j_gene: TRBJ2-5
abundance: NA
CDR3nt: TGCGCCAGCAGCCAAGAGGGACAGTACCAAGAGACCCAGTACTTC
CDR3aa: CASSQEGQYQETQYF

v_gene: TRBV5-1
d_gene: TRBD2
j_gene: TRBJ2-7
abundance: NA
CDR3nt: TGCGCCAGCAGCTTGCTAGCGGGGGATTCCTACGAGCAGTACTTC
CDR3aa: CASSLLAGDSYEQYF

v_gene: TRBV2
d_gene: NA
j_gene: TRBJ2-7
abundance: NA
CDR3nt: TGTGCCAGCAGGCCCCGGGGGACTCCTCATGAGCAGTACTTC
CDR3aa: CASRPRGTPHEQYF

v_gene: TRBV7-3
d_gene: TRBD1
j_gene: TRBJ2-6
abundance: once
CDR3nt: TGCGCCAGCAGTTCCAGACAGGGGCGCGCTGGGGCCAACGTCCTGACTTTC
CDR3aa: CASSSRQGRAGANVLTF

v_gene: TRBV5-1
d_gene: TRBD1
j_gene: TRBJ2-1
abundance: NA
CDR3nt: TGCGCCAGCAGCTTGGGACAGGGATACAATGAGCAGTTCTTC
CDR3aa: CASSLGQGYNEQFF

v_gene: TRBV6-4
d_gene: TRBD2
j_gene: TRBJ2-5
abundance: NA
CDR3nt: TGTGCCAGCAGACTAGCGGGGGAAGAGACCCAGTACTTC
CDR3aa: CASRLAGEETQYF

v_gene: TRBV4-3
d_gene: NA
j_gene: TRBJ2-7
abundance: NA
CDR3nt: TGCGCCAGCAGCCAAGACAGTACCTACGAGCAGTACTTC
CDR3aa: CASSQDSTYEQYF

v_gene: TRBV10-3
d_gene: NA
j_gene: TRBJ2-7
abundance: NA
CDR3nt: TGTGCCATCAGTGGATCAGGGCTATCCTACGAGCAGTACTTC
CDR3aa: CAISGSGLSYEQYF

v_gene: TRBV6-1
d_gene: NA
j_gene: TRBJ1-5
abundance: NA
CDR3nt: TGTGCCAGCAGTGCAGGAGAGGGAGGTTGGAGCAATCAGCCCCAGCATTTT
CDR3aa: CASSAGEGGWSNQPQHF

v_gene: TRBV6-5
d_gene: NA
j_gene: TRBJ2-1
abundance: NA
CDR3nt: TGTGCCAGCAGTAGTTCAGGGGGGCTCTACAATGAGCAGTTCTTC
CDR3aa: CASSSSGGLYNEQFF

v_gene: TRBV5-5
d_gene: NA
j_gene: TRBJ2-5
abundance: NA
CDR3nt: TGTGCCAGCAGCCCCCTGTTAGAATGGGAGACCCAGTACTTC
CDR3aa: CASSPLLEWETQYF

v_gene: TRBV6-5
d_gene: TRBD2
j_gene: TRBJ2-7
abundance: NA
CDR3nt: TGTGCCAGCAAAAGAGGACTAGGCGACTACGAGCAGTACTTC
CDR3aa: CASKRGLGDYEQYF

v_gene: TRBV9
d_gene: TRBD1
j_gene: TRBJ2-5
abundance: NA
CDR3nt: TGTGCCAGCAGCGTAGACAGGGGGCGGACAGAGACCCAGTACTTC
CDR3aa: CASSVDRGRTETQYF

v_gene: TRBV7-8
d_gene: TRBD1
j_gene: TRBJ1-2
abundance: NA
CDR3nt: TGTGCCAGCAGCTTAGGGGGACAGAGACGCTATGGCTACACCTTC
CDR3aa: CASSLGGQRRYGYTF

v_gene: TRBV12-5
d_gene: NA
j_gene: TRBJ1-1
abundance: once
CDR3nt: TGTGCTAGTGGTTTCCCCACAGGGACCATGAACACTGAAGCTTTCTTT
CDR3aa: CASGFPTGTMNTEAFF

v_gene: TRBV19
d_gene: NA
j_gene: TRBJ1-1
abundance: NA
CDR3nt: TGTGCCAGTAGTATAAACCGTGGACAGAACCCCGAAGCTTTCTTT
CDR3aa: CASSINRGQNPEAFF

v_gene: TRBV4-1
d_gene: TRBD1
j_gene: TRBJ1-2
abundance: NA
CDR3nt: TGCGCCAGCAGCCAAGCGTCTCGCCGGGACAGGGGTGATAAGTTTCATGGCTACACCTTC
CDR3aa: CASSQASRRDRGDKFHGYTF

v_gene: TRBV4-3
d_gene: NA
j_gene: TRBJ2-5
abundance: once
CDR3nt: TGCGCCAGCAGCCCAAGTGGACAAAAAGATGAGACCCAGTACTTC
CDR3aa: CASSPSGQKDETQYF